These T cell receptor beta chains were read from a single sample in a study of blood T cell repertoires in COVID-19. The method was immunoSEQ multiplex PCR; TCRdb's version includes in-frame clones alone and lacks a portion of them. Here the sample spans almost 300,000 clones, approximately 89% being singletons. Sequencing was performed on peripheral blood. The receptors derive from a woman aged 25 to 45 with COVID-19, enrolled during active disease. Each CDR3 is given without its conserved first and last residue. Fields, in order: V gene, CDR3 length, CDR3 protein.

>TRBV5-6|13
ASSALAGERNEQY
>TRBV4-2|16
ASSPGLAGDQGADTQY
>TRBV7-9|12
ASRPGQITNEQF
>TRBV27|11
ATRVANTGELF
>TRBV4-1|15
ASSQGGGSGGSYEQY
>TRBV7-8|12
ASSRDRVGNEQF
>TRBV21-1|16
ASSTIGGRIRDNSPLH
>TRBV7-9|14
ASSPRASSYNSPLH
>TRBV10-3|12
AIRGQDHSYEQY
>TRBV5-1|15
ASSLSGQSSNTGELF
>TRBV6-5|11
ASSRGIFTEAF
>TRBV14|14
ASSHLTGERPDTQY
>TRBV27|14
ASSYDAAIPPYGYT
>TRBV11-3|11
ASSNSWRNTQY
>TRBV10-2|11
ASSQGIPYEQY
>TRBV28|12
ASSFDRVWEKLF
>TRBV7-9|12
ASSLGGPDEKLF
>TRBV7-2|13
ASSLAGQVGNTIY
>TRBV12-3/TRBV12-4|11
ASSLGTGGGYT
>TRBV29-1|11
SVPGGADYGYT
>TRBV15|14
ATSRGDRGGNQPQH
>TRBV9|10
ASSRGRNTIY
>TRBV27|15
ASSLSKGDRVDQPQH
>TRBV6-5|12
AIRGSSYNSPLH
>TRBV27|11
ASGGQAGTEAF
>TRBV4-1|13
ASSQDSQGNYGYT
>TRBV5-1|12
ASSLTGESSEQY
>TRBV28|12
ASSLGRGKGELF
>TRBV7-6|12
ASSLLEGGNEQF
>TRBV5-5|14
ASSLGGGHYNEKLF
>TRBV5-1|16
ASSLDSRDRAFTGELF
>TRBV6-2/TRBV6-3|13
ASSPTTTGVYGYT
>TRBV7-6|17
ASSLSPWQGARGANVLT
>TRBV3-1/TRBV3-2|11
ASSQTGNTEAF
>TRBV11-2|12
ASSLMGGNTEAF
>TRBV6-5|13
ASTEGQGRRYEQY
>TRBV7-8|15
ASSSSPRDKGGQKLF
>TRBV3-1/TRBV3-2|11
ASSHRGAETQY